Listed below are T cell receptor beta chains from one sample, sequenced in a study of radiation and T cells in renal cell carcinoma. Clones were sequenced by immunoSEQ multiplex PCR, and TCRdb holds only the in-frame ones, with some missing. The sample lists about 120,000 clones, about four fifths occurring once. The sequences come from blood, collected from a patient whose treatment included radiotherapy and nephrectomy. These receptors were taken from a man aged 45-65 years with renal cell carcinoma. Each CDR3 is given with its conserved first and last residue. D genes are given only for firm matches. Clone size is given for some rows only: seen once, a few or many times, or a class if the clone is expanded.

d_call,v_call,j_call,clone_size,cdr3_aa,cdr3_nt
-,TRBV6-1,TRBJ1-1,-,CASSGTGPGAFF,TGTGCCAGCAGTGGAACGGGTCCTGGAGCTTTCTTT
-,TRBV7-9,TRBJ2-2,-,CASSQGGTGELFF,TGTGCCAGCAGCCAGGGGGGTACCGGGGAGCTGTTTTTT
TRBD1,TRBV4-2,TRBJ1-5,-,CASSQGTGNQPQHF,TGTGCCAGCAGCCAAGGGACAGGGAACCAGCCCCAGCATTTT
TRBD1,TRBV28,TRBJ1-5,-,CASSLDRDNQPQHF,TGTGCCAGCAGTCTTGACAGGGACAATCAGCCCCAGCATTTT
-,TRBV29-1,TRBJ1-1,few,CSVYRVGNTEAFF,TGCAGCGTCTACAGGGTCGGGAACACTGAAGCTTTCTTT
-,TRBV5-4,TRBJ1-2,-,CASSKGGDGRTNYGYTF,TGTGCCAGCAGTAAGGGGGGCGACGGGAGAACTAACTATGGCTACACCTTC
-,TRBV27,TRBJ1-6,-,CASSLRSPYNSPLHF,TGTGCCAGCAGTTTAAGGAGTCCCTATAATTCACCCCTCCACTTT
-,TRBV2,TRBJ2-7,few,CASSELYEQYF,TGTGCCAGCAGTGAACTCTACGAGCAGTACTTC
-,TRBV29-1,TRBJ1-2,-,CSVGVNYGYTF,TGCAGCGTTGGGGTTAACTATGGCTACACCTTC
-,TRBV13,TRBJ1-3,-,CASSLVRYSGNTIYF,TGTGCCAGCAGCTTAGTCCGGTACTCTGGAAACACCATATATTTT
-,TRBV5-1,TRBJ2-3,-,CASRPGVSTDTQYF,TGCGCCAGCAGGCCGGGAGTTAGCACAGATACGCAGTATTTT
TRBD1,TRBV5-4,TRBJ1-2,-,CASSFWTGVGYTF,TGTGCCAGCAGCTTTTGGACAGGGGTTGGCTACACCTTC
-,TRBV6-6,TRBJ2-5,-,CASSYSGVLGETQYF,TGTGCCAGCAGTTACTCAGGGGTTTTGGGAGAGACCCAGTACTTC
-,TRBV25-1,TRBJ2-3,-,CASQSGDTQYF,TGTGCCAGCCAGTCCGGAGATACGCAGTATTTT